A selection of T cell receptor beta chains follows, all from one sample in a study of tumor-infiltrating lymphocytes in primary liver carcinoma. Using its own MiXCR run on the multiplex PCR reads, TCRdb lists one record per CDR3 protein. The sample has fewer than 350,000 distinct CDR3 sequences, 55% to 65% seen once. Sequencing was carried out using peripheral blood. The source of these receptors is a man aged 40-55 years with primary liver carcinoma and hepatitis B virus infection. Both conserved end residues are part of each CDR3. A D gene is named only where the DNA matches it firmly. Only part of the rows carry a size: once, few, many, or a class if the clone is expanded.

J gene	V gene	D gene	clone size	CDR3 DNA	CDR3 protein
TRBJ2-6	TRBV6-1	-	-	TGCGCCAGCATTCGCACTCGGGACTCTGGGGCCAACGTCCTGACTTTC	CASIRTRDSGANVLTF
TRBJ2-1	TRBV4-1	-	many	TGCGCCAGCAGCCAAGATAAGGGGTACCACAATGAGCAGTTCTTC	CASSQDKGYHNEQFF
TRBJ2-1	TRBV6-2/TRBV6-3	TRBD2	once	TGTGCCAGCAGTCTCCCGGGACTAGCGGGAACTGAGCGGTTCTTC	CASSLPGLAGTERFF
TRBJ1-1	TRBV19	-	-	TGTGCCAGTAGTATGCAGACGAACACTGAAGCTTTCTTT	CASSMQTNTEAFF
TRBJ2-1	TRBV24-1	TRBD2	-	TGTGCCACCAGTGAGGAACCGGGACTAGCGGCGGGGTGGGAGCAGTTCTTC	CATSEEPGLAAGWEQFF
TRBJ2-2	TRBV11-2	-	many	TGTGCCAGCAGCTTACGGGGTTTCACCGGGGAGCTGTTTTTT	CASSLRGFTGELFF
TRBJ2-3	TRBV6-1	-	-	TGTGCCAGCAGTTCCCTGAGCCTCCCAGATACGCAGTATTTT	CASSSLSLPDTQYF
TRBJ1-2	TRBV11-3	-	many	TGTGCCAGCAGCCCCCAGGCCCCCAGTAACTATGGCTACACCTTC	CASSPQAPSNYGYTF
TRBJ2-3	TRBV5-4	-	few	TGTGCCAGCAGCTTGGATGGTAGCGGAGGCAAACAGTATTTT	CASSLDGSGGKQYF
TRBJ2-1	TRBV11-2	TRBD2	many	TGTGCCAGCAGCTTAGCGGGAGGGGGCAATGAGCAGTTCTTC	CASSLAGGGNEQFF
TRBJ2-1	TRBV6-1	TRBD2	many	TGTGCCAGCAGTGAAGAAGCGGGAGGATACAATGAGCAGTTCTTC	CASSEEAGGYNEQFF
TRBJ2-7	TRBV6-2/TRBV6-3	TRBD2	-	TGTGTGAGCAGTTATAAGCCTAGCGGCTCCTACGAGCAGTACTTC	CVSSYKPSGSYEQYF
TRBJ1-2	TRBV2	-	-	TGTGCCAGCAGGGACAGCGCTTCTACGGGCTACGCCTTC	CASRDSASTGYAF
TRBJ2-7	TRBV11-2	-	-	TGTGCCAGCAACTTCAACAAGGGGCCCTACGAGCAGTACTTC	CASNFNKGPYEQYF
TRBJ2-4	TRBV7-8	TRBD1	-	TGTGCCAGCAGCCTCACAGGGGAGAACATTCAGTACTTC	CASSLTGENIQYF
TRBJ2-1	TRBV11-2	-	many	TGTGCCAGCAGCTTAGATTTTAATGGGGATGAGCAGTTCTTC	CASSLDFNGDEQFF
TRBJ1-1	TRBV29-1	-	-	TGCAGCGTGTGTCCCAGGGGACGGAACACTGTAGCTTTCTTT	CSVCPRGRNTVAFF
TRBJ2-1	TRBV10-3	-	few	TGTGCCATCAGTGAGCGGCCGGGCCCTACGGAGCTCTTC	CAISERPGPTELF
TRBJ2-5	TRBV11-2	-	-	TGTACCAGCAGCTCATGGGGCTTTTTTGAGACCCAGTACTTC	CTSSSWGFFETQYF
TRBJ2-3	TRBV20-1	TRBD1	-	TGCAGTGCGACAACAGGGGACCGGCAGTATTTT	CSATTGDRQYF
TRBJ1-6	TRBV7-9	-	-	TGTGCCAGCAGCAACACCAATTCACCCCTCCACTTT	CASSNTNSPLHF
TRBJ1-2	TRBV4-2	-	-	TGTGCCAACAGCCACTTGGACGGCAGCTATGGCTACACCTTC	CANSHLDGSYGYTF
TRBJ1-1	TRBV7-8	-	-	TGTGCCAGCAGCTTGGAAACAGGGCAAGCTTTCTTT	CASSLETGQAFF
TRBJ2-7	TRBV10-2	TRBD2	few	TGCGCCAGCAGGCTAGCGGCCCTCTCCTACGAGCAGTACTTC	CASRLAALSYEQYF
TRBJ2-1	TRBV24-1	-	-	TGTGCCACCAGTGCCCAGGGGCGGGACCCTTACGATGAGCAGTTCTTC	CATSAQGRDPYDEQFF
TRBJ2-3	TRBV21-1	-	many	TGTGCCAGCAGCACCCAACCCGAGCGGGAGGGAGGCACAGATACGCAGTATTTT	CASSTQPEREGGTDTQYF
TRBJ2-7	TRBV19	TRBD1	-	TGTGCCAGTAGGGAAAGGACAGGGGGCCAGTACTTC	CASRERTGGQYF
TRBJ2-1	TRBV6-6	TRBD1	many	TGTGCCAGCAGTTACCCCGGACAGGGGGCGGATGAGCAGTTCTTC	CASSYPGQGADEQFF
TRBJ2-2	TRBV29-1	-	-	TGCAGCGTTCCGAGTCCAGTGGGCGCGAACGCCGGGGAGCTGTTTTTT	CSVPSPVGANAGELFF
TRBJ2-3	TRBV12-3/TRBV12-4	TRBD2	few	TGTGCCAGCAATCCGACTAGCGGGAGAGGAGATACGCAGTATTTT	CASNPTSGRGDTQYF
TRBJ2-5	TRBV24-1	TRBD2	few	TGTGCCACCAGTGATCCCCTAGCGGGAGTACAAGAGACCCGGTACTTC	CATSDPLAGVQETRYF
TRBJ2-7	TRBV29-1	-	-	TGCAGCGTAACCGGGGCGAGGAGGGGAGAGCAGTACTTC	CSVTGARRGEQYF
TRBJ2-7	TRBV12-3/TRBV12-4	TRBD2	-	TGTGCCAGCGGGACTACGAGGACCTACGAGCAGTACTTC	CASGTTRTYEQYF
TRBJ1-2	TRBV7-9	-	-	TGTGCCAGCAGCTCGGGGGTTGGTGGCTACACCTTC	CASSSGVGGYTF
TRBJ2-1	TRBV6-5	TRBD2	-	TGTGCCGCCAGCGTACTAGCGGGAGAGGGCAATGAGCAGTTCTTC	CAASVLAGEGNEQFF
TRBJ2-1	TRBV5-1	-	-	TGCGCCAGTAGCTTGGCGCAGTGGAATGAGCAGTTCTTC	CASSLAQWNEQFF
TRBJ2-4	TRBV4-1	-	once	TGCGCCGGCAGCCAAGGAGCCTCACCGGGGAGGCTCCCCCTAGCCAAAAACATTCAGTACTTC	CAGSQGASPGRLPLAKNIQYF
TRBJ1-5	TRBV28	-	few	TGTGCCAGCACTCCAAATTCAGGGGTTGGGCAGCCCCAGCATTTT	CASTPNSGVGQPQHF
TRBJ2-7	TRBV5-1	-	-	TGCGTCAGCAAGGGAGAATACGAGCATTACTTC	CVSKGEYEHYF
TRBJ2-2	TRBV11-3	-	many	TGTGCCAGCAGCCCCGGGGGGCAGAACACCGGGGAGCTGTTTTTT	CASSPGGQNTGELFF
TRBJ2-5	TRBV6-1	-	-	TGTGCCAGCAAAAGGGGAATCGGGGTGGGGGAGACCCAGTACTTC	CASKRGIGVGETQYF
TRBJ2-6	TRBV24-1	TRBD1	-	TGTGCCACCAGTAGGACAGGCGGTGGGGCCAACGTCCTGACTTTC	CATSRTGGGANVLTF
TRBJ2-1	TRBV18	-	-	TGTGCCAGCTCACCGGCAGGGATAAATGAGCAGTCCTTC	CASSPAGINEQSF
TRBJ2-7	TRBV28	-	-	TGTGCCAGCAGCCCTTGGCAAGGGATAAACGAGCAGTACTTC	CASSPWQGINEQYF
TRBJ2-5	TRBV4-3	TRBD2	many	TGCGCCAGCAGCCAAGAGGCCCCTAGCGGGAGTGGCCAAGAGACCCAGTACTTC	CASSQEAPSGSGQETQYF
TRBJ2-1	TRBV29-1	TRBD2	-	TGCTGCGTTGAAGATACGGAGGGACTAGCGGGAGCAAATGAGCAGTTCTTC	CCVEDTEGLAGANEQFF
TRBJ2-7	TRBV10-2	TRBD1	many	TGCGCCAGCAGTGACTACAGGGGGTACGAGCAGTACTTC	CASSDYRGYEQYF
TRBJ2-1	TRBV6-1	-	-	TGTGCCAGCAGTGGGCTGGTTGGGTGTAACAATGAGCAGCTCTTC	CASSGLVGCNNEQLF